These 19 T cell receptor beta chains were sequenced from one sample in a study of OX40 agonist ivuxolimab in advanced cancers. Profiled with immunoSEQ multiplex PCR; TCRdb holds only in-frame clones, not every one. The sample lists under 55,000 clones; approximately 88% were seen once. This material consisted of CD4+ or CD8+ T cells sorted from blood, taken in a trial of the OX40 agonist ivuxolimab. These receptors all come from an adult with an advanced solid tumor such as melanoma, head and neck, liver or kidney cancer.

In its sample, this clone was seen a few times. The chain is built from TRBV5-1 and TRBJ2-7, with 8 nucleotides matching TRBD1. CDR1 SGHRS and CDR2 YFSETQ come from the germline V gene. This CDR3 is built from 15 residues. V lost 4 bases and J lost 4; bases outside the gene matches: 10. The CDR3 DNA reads TGCGCCAGCAGCGGACAGGGTGCAATCTGGTACGAGCAGTACTTC. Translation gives CASSGQGAIWYEQYF.

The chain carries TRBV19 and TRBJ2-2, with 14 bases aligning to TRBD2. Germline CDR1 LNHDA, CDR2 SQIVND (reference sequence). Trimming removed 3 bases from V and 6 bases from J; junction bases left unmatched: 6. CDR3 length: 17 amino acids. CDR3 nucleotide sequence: TGTGCCAGTAGTATCGGGACTAGCGGGAGCAGGTCCGGGGAGCTGTTTTTT. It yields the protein CASSIGTSGSRSGELFF.

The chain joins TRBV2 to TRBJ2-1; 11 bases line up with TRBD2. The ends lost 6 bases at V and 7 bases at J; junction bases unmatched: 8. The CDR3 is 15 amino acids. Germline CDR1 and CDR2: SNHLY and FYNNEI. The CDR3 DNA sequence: TGTGCCAGCAGCGACACTAGCGGGAGAGTGAATGAGCAGTTCTTC. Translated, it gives CASSDTSGRVNEQFF.

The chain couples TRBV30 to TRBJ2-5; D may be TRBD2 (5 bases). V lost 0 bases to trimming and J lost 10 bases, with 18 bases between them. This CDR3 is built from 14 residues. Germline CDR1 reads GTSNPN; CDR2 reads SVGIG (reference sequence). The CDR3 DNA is TGTGCCTGGAGTGTACCGACCCGCCGGGCGGGCCAGTACTTC. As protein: CAWSVPTRRAGQYF.

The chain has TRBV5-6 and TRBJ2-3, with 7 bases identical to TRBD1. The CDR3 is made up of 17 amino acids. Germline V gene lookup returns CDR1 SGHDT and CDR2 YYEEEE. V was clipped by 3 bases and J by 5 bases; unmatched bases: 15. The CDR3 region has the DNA TGTGCCAGCAGCTGGAACGCACAGGGGACAGCCAAAGATACGCAGTATTTT. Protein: CASSWNAQGTAKDTQYF.

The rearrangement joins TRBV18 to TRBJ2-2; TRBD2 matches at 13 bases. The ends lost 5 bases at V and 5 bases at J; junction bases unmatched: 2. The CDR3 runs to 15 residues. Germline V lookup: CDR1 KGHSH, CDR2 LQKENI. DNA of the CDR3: TGTGCCAGCTCAGGACTAGCGGGAGAAACCGGGGAGCTGTTTTTT. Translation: CASSGLAGETGELFF.

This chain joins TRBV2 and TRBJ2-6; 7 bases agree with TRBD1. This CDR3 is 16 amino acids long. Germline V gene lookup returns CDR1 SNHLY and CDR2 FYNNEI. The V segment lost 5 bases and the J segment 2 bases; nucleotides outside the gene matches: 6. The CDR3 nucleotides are TGTGCCAGCAGTTTGACAAGGGGGCCTGGGGCCAACGTCCTGACTTTC. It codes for CASSLTRGPGANVLTF.

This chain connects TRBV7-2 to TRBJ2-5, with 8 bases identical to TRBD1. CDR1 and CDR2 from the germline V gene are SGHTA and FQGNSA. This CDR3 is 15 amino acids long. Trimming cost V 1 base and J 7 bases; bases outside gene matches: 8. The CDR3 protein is CASSLGLETGVTQYF. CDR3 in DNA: TGTGCCAGCAGCTTAGGTCTGGAGACAGGGGTGACCCAGTACTTC.

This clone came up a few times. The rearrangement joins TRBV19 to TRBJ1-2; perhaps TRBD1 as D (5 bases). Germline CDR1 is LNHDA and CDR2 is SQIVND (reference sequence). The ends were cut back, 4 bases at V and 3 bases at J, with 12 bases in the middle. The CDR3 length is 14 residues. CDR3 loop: CASSNSAGDYGYTF. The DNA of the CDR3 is TGTGCCAGTAGTAACAGCGCGGGGGACTATGGCTACACCTTC.

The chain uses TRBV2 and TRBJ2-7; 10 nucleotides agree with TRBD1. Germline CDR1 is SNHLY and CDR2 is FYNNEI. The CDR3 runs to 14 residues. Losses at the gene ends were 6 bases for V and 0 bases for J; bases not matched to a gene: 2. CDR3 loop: CASRRQGASYEQYF. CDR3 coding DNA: TGTGCCAGCAGGCGACAGGGGGCCTCCTACGAGCAGTACTTC.

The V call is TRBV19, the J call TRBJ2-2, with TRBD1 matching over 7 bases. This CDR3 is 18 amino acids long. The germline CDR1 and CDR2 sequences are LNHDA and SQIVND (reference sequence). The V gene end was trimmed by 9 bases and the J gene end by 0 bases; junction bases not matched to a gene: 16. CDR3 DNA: TGTGCCAGAAGGGGTTTCGGACAGGAGAACCCGAACACCGGGGAGCTGTTTTTT. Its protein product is CARRGFGQENPNTGELFF. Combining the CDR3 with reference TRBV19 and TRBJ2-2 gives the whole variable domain DGGITQSPKYLFRKEGQNVTLSCEQNLNHDAMYWYRQDPGQGLRLIYYSQIVNDFQKGDIAEGYSVSREKKESFPLTVTSAQKNPTAFYLCARRGFGQENPNTGELFFGEGSRLTVL.

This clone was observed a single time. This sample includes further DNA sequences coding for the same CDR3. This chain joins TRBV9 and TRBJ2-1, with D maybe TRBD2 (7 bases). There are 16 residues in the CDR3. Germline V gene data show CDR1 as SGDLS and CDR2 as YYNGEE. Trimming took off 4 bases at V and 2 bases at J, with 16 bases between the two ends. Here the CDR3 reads CASSSGGPSPYNEQFF. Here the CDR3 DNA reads TGTGCCAGCAGCTCCGGGGGGCCGTCGCCCTACAATGAGCAGTTCTTC.

The CDR3 reads CASSEAGRGNYGYTF. The CDR3 region has the DNA TGTGCCAGCAGTGAAGCGGGTCGGGGGAACTATGGCTACACCTTC. The chain employs TRBV6-1 and TRBJ1-2; a possible D gene is TRBD1 (5 bases). The germline CDR1 and CDR2 sequences are MNHNS and SASEGT. V was trimmed by 0 bases and J by 2 bases, leaving 10 bases between them. CDR3 size: 15 residues.

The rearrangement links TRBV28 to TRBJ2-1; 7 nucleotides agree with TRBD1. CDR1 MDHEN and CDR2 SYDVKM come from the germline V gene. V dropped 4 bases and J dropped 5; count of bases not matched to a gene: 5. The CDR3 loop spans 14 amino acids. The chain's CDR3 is CASSSRGQNNEQFF. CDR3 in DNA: TGTGCCAGCAGTTCCCGGGGACAGAACAATGAGCAGTTCTTC.

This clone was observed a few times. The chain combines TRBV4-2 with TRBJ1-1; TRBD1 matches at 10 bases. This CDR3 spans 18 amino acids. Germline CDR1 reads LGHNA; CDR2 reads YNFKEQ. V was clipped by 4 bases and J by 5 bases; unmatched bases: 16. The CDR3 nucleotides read TGTGCCAGCAGCCCACAACCGACCGGGACAGGGGATGGGACTGAAGCTTTCTTT. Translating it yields CASSPQPTGTGDGTEAFF.

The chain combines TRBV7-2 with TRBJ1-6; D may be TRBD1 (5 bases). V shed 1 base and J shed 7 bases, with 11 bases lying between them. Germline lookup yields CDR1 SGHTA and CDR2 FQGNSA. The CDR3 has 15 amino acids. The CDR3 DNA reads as TGTGCCAGCAGCTTAGGACAGTCAGGGAATTCACCCCTCCACTTT. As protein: CASSLGQSGNSPLHF.

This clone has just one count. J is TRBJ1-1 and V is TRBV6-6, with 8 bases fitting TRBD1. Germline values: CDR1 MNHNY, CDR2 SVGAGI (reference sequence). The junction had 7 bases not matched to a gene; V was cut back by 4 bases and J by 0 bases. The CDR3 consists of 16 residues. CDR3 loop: CASSWDRTKMNTEAFF. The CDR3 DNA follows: TGTGCCAGCAGTTGGGACAGGACAAAAATGAACACTGAAGCTTTCTTT.

Here the CDR3 DNA reads TGTGCCAGCATGGGACACGAAGAGACCCAGTACTTC. Encoded protein: CASMGHEETQYF. V usage is TRBV25-1 and J usage is TRBJ2-5; a weak D match, TRBD1 (6 bases). The V end lost 7 bases, the J end lost 3 bases, and 9 bases lay between the germline ends. The CDR3 covers 12 residues. The germline V gene encodes CDR1 MGHDK and CDR2 SYGVNS.

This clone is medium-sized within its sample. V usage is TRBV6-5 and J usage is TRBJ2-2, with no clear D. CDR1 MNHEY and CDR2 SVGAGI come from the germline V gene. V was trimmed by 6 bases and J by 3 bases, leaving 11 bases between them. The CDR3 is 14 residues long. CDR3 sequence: CASSPRYDTGELFF. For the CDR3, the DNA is TGTGCCAGCAGCCCACGGTACGACACCGGGGAGCTGTTTTTT.